This TCR beta chain was sequenced in a study of PD-1 blockade in classical Hodgkin lymphoma. After autologous stem cell transplantation all patients relapsed, and prior brentuximab vedotin exposure differed between cohorts. To note about this clone: Antigen: not known.

Trimming stripped 6 bases from V and 3 bases from J, with 24 bases between. The CDR3 loop spans 17 amino acids. Looked up from germline, CDR1 is MDHEN and CDR2 is SYDVKM. General study results and limits: Those starting nivolumab under 1 year post-ASCT were excluded.

Sequenced by immunoSEQ multiplex PCR; TCRdb stores in-frame clones only, minus some. Altogether 60,000 or so clones are present, 90% being singletons, with the ten largest covering more than 7.5%. The material was peripheral blood mononuclear cells (PBMCs), obtained at baseline. The chain is built from TRBV28 and TRBJ2-7, with D perhaps being TRBD1 or TRBD2 (6 bases each). The sequence derives from a human donor with classical Hodgkin lymphoma. The CDR3 DNA follows: TGTGCCAGCAGGGGATGGACAGAACTAGCAGGAGACTACGAGCAGTACTTC. It is translated as CASRGWTELAGDYEQYF.